This entry lists 23 T cell receptor beta chains sequenced from one sample in a study of beta chain features in type 1 diabetes. Since all of the isolated RNA was reverse transcribed, expressed TCRB transcripts were what got sequenced. Assay used: immunoSEQ multiplex PCR; TCRdb lists only in-frame clones, some missing. This sample has roughly 500,000 clones, with 30% found just once. The sequenced material came from naive CD4+ T cells from blood. These receptors were collected from a man aged 18 to 29 in good health.

This chain uses TRBV7-2 with TRBJ2-7; 7 bases map to TRBD1. Trimming cost V 4 bases and J 1 base; bases outside gene matches: 4. From germline, CDR1 is SGHTA and CDR2 FQGNSA. This CDR3 has 14 residues. The chain's CDR3 is CASSSRGQSYEQYF. CDR3 DNA sequence: TGTGCCAGCAGCTCCCGGGGACAGTCCTACGAGCAGTACTTC.

The gene calls are TRBV29-1 and TRBJ2-1; D is possibly TRBD2 (5 bases). This CDR3 has 16 amino acids. Germline-derived CDR1 and CDR2 are SQVTM and ANQGSEA. Trimming took off 1 base at V and 0 bases at J, with 13 bases between the two ends. The CDR3 here is CSVEAMRGSSYNEQFF. The CDR3 nucleotides read TGCAGCGTTGAAGCTATGCGTGGGAGCTCCTACAATGAGCAGTTCTTC.

The rearrangement links TRBV9 to TRBJ2-5, with 7 positions matching TRBD1. From germline, CDR1 is SGDLS and CDR2 YYNGEE. This CDR3 comprises 16 residues. Trimming cost V 0 bases and J 3 bases; bases outside gene matches: 8. This chain's CDR3 is CASSVGIGGAKETQYF. CDR3 coding DNA: TGTGCCAGCAGCGTAGGTATAGGGGGCGCGAAAGAGACCCAGTACTTC.

This clone has more than one count but fewer than ten. The chain is built from TRBV4-1 and TRBJ1-1; possibly TRBD1 for D (5 bases). CDR1 MGHRA and CDR2 YSYEKL come from the germline V gene. V dropped 1 base and J dropped 10 bases, with 13 bases sitting between them. This CDR3 has 13 amino acids. The CDR3 nucleotides read TGCGCCAGCAGCCAAGGGTCGGGGACGAGAGCTTTCTTT. Encoded protein: CASSQGSGTRAFF.

This clone was detected only a few times. The V and J genes are TRBV10-3 and TRBJ2-1; 10 bases fit TRBD2. Germline V CDR1 and CDR2: ENHRY, SYGVKD. The J segment lost 7 bases and the V segment lost 0 bases, leaving 6 bases of the junction unmatched. The CDR3 has 16 amino acids. The CDR3 DNA reads as TGTGCCATCAGTGAGTCCAAGACTAGCGGGTTTAATGAGCAGTTCTTC. Its translation is CAISESKTSGFNEQFF.

J is TRBJ2-7 and V is TRBV5-1; D is uncertain. CDR3 length: 13 residues. The V and J ends lost 2 bases and 2 bases respectively, with 8 bases between them. The germline CDR1 and CDR2 sequences are SGHRS and YFSETQ. Here the CDR3 DNA reads TGCGCCAGCAGCTTCCGAGAAGCCTACGAGCAGTACTTC. It is translated as CASSFREAYEQYF.

V and J are TRBV7-3 and TRBJ2-3, with TRBD2 matching 9 bases. This CDR3 has 15 residues. Germline trimming cut 6 bases from V and 3 bases from J; bases unmatched to any gene: 7. Looked up from germline, CDR1 is SGHTA and CDR2 is FQGTGA. Here the CDR3 reads CASRPSSGRTDTQYF. Written as DNA, the CDR3 is TGTGCCAGCAGGCCGTCCAGCGGGAGGACAGATACGCAGTATTTT.

The chain links TRBV5-4 to TRBJ2-1, with D tentatively TRBD2 (5 bases). CDR1 and CDR2 from the germline V gene are SGHNT and YYREEE (reference sequence). There are 12 residues in the CDR3. Trimming cost V 3 bases and J 7 bases, with 8 bases left between them. For the CDR3, the DNA is TGTGCCAGCAGCTCCCTAGCAAATGAGCAGTTCTTC. It specifies CASSSLANEQFF. The full variable domain, completed using reference TRBV5-4 and TRBJ2-1, is ETGVTQSPTHLIKTRGQQVTLRCSSQSGHNTVSWYQQALGQGPQFIFQYYREEENGRGNFPPRFSGLQFPNYSSELNVNALELDDSALYLCASSSLANEQFFGPGTRLTVL.

The chain has TRBV7-3 and TRBJ2-1, with 9 bases aligning to TRBD2. With 0 bases clipped from V and 10 bases from J, the junction kept 4 bases outside the gene matches. The CDR3 runs 14 residues. Germline V CDR1 and CDR2: SGHTA, FQGTGA. Written as DNA, the CDR3 is TGTGCCAGCAGCTTAACGGTCCTAGCGGGGGAGCAGTTCTTC. Residues: CASSLTVLAGEQFF.

In its sample, this clone was seen a few times. The chain joins TRBV2 to TRBJ2-6; D is ambiguous. Germline V gives CDR1 SNHLY, CDR2 FYNNEI. This CDR3 is 13 amino acids long. Trimming left V 7 bases short and J 0 bases short, with 4 bases between. CDR3 bases: TGTGCCAGCAAGGACTCTGGGGCCAACGTCCTGACTTTC. It codes for CASKDSGANVLTF. The full variable domain, in which reference TRBV2 and TRBJ2-6 provide the parts outside the CDR3, is EPEVTQTPSHQVTQMGQEVILRCVPISNHLYFYWYRQILGQKVEFLVSFYNNEISEKSEIFDDQFSVERPDGSNFTLKIRSTKLEDSAMYFCASKDSGANVLTFGAGSRLTVL.

This sequence joins TRBV10-1 and TRBJ2-4; 10 bases map to TRBD1. The CDR3 length is 16 residues. V dropped 2 bases and J dropped 4; count of bases not matched to a gene: 5. Germline CDR1 reads WNHNN; CDR2 reads SYGVQD (reference sequence). CDR3 in amino acids: CASSETRQGAKNIQYF. For the CDR3, the DNA is TGCGCCAGCAGTGAGACCCGACAGGGGGCAAAAAACATTCAGTACTTC.

The chain carries TRBV30 and TRBJ1-2; no reliable D call. CDR1 is GTSNPN, CDR2 SVGIG, per germline (reference sequence). The V end lost 4 bases, the J end lost 5 bases, and 11 bases lay between the germline ends. The CDR3 length is 12 residues. CDR3 sequence: CAWITGGYGYTF. CDR3 DNA sequence: TGTGCCTGGATCACGGGAGGGTATGGCTACACCTTC.

The chain is built from TRBV5-4 and TRBJ2-7; 12 bases are a match to TRBD2. J was trimmed by 1 base and V by 4 bases; bases with no gene match: 3. Germline lookup yields CDR1 SGHNT and CDR2 YYREEE (reference sequence). This CDR3 comprises 15 residues. For the CDR3, the DNA is TGTGCCAGCAGCAACACTAGCGGGGGGTCCTACGAGCAGTACTTC. This sequence encodes CASSNTSGGSYEQYF.

V and J are TRBV25-1 and TRBJ1-2; D remains ambiguous. Trimming took off 1 base at V and 0 bases at J, with 9 bases between the two ends. The germline CDR1 and CDR2 sequences are MGHDK and SYGVNS. The CDR3 runs to 15 residues. Here the CDR3 reads CASSELGEANYGYTF. The CDR3 region has the DNA TGTGCCAGCAGTGAATTGGGTGAAGCTAACTATGGCTACACCTTC.

The chain is built from TRBV5-6 and TRBJ1-5; no clear D gene. Per the germline V gene, CDR1 is SGHDT and CDR2 is YYEEEE. V shed 3 bases and J shed 2 bases, with 9 bases lying between them. The CDR3 has 14 amino acids. CDR3 region: CASSSILGNQPQHF. DNA of the CDR3: TGTGCCAGCAGCTCGATCTTGGGCAATCAGCCCCAGCATTTT.

This chain joins TRBV19 and TRBJ2-1, with 10 positions matching TRBD2. There are 16 residues in the CDR3. Germline lookup yields CDR1 LNHDA and CDR2 SQIVND (reference sequence). Germline trimming cut 7 bases from V and 3 bases from J; bases unmatched to any gene: 9. The CDR3 protein is CASTSGSGGGYNEQFF. The CDR3 nucleotides are TGTGCCAGTACTAGCGGGAGCGGTGGGGGCTACAATGAGCAGTTCTTC.

This chain connects TRBV7-2 to TRBJ2-7; D perhaps matches TRBD1 (6 bases). V lost 5 bases and J 2 bases, leaving 22 bases between the germline ends. The CDR3 consists of 17 residues. Germline CDR1 SGHTA, CDR2 FQGNSA. This CDR3 is CASSPKVQGTRPYEQYF. The CDR3 DNA reads TGTGCCAGCAGCCCGAAAGTACAGGGAACTCGGCCCTACGAGCAGTACTTC.

This clone was counted a few times. J is TRBJ1-1 and V is TRBV9, with 9 nucleotides matching TRBD1. The CDR3 is 16 residues long. Germline V gene sequence: CDR1 SGDLS, CDR2 YYNGEE. Losses at the gene ends were 0 bases for V and 3 bases for J; bases not matched to a gene: 6. The CDR3 region has the DNA TGTGCCAGCAGCGTAGCTAACAGGGGGCCTTACACTGAAGCTTTCTTT. Protein sequence: CASSVANRGPYTEAFF.

The sample holds a few counts of this clone. The rearrangement links TRBV29-1 to TRBJ2-3; D gene uncertain. Germline-derived CDR1 and CDR2 are SQVTM and ANQGSEA. CDR3 length equals 14 residues. Between the trimmed V and J ends, which lost 3 bases and 0 bases, there was a span of 10 bases. The CDR3 here is CSVEVVASTDTQYF. The CDR3 DNA reads TGCAGCGTTGAGGTCGTGGCTAGCACAGATACGCAGTATTTT.

The chain recombines TRBV4-1 with TRBJ2-7, with D perhaps being TRBD1 or TRBD2 (5 bases each). With 6 bases removed from V and 3 bases from J, the gap between germline ends came to 18 bases. This CDR3 comprises 15 residues. Per the germline V gene, CDR1 is MGHRA and CDR2 is YSYEKL. The CDR3 is CASRKLPGRNYEQYF. The CDR3 bases are TGCGCCAGCAGAAAGCTCCCGGGACGCAACTACGAGCAGTACTTC.

CDR3 loop: CASSVLALSYNEQFF. CDR3 bases: TGTGCCAGCAGCGTCCTCGCGCTGAGCTACAATGAGCAGTTCTTC. This chain links TRBV9 with TRBJ2-1; D remains unclear. The CDR3 contains 15 residues. V gave up 2 bases and J gave up 3 bases, with 12 bases separating them. The germline CDR1 and CDR2 sequences are SGDLS and YYNGEE.

This clone was seen more than once but under ten times. The sample contains more than one DNA sequence encoding this CDR3. The chain is built from TRBV7-9 and TRBJ1-1, with D perhaps matching TRBD1 (5 bases). Looked up from germline, CDR1 is SEHNR and CDR2 is FQNEAQ (reference sequence). The CDR3 length is 12 residues. Trimming stripped 1 base from V and 6 bases from J, with 6 bases between. The CDR3 DNA reads as TGTGCCAGCAGCTTAGGAGGGGCTGAAGCTTTCTTT. It yields the protein CASSLGGAEAFF.

This clone was found a few times. The V call is TRBV2, the J call TRBJ2-2; D gene uncertain. The CDR3 has 13 residues. The ends were cut back, 5 bases at V and 3 bases at J, with 7 bases in the middle. Germline CDR1 and CDR2: SNHLY and FYNNEI. This CDR3 is CASSSGYTGELFF. The CDR3 DNA is TGTGCCAGCAGTTCCGGATACACCGGGGAGCTGTTTTTT.